This T cell receptor (beta chain) stems from a study of blood T cell repertoires in COVID-19. Study information: From the United States, Italy and Spain came samples of acute and convalescent COVID-19.

Some clones are missing from TCRdb's copy, which holds only in-frame ones; the method was immunoSEQ multiplex PCR. In the table there are 110,000 to 150,000 clones, 70% to 90% of which are singletons. The TCR was taken from a man aged 70 or older with acute or convalescent COVID-19. Sequencing was carried out using peripheral blood.

CDR3 residues: CASSLAASGGVQETQYF. The CDR3 DNA reads as TGCGCCAGCAGCTTGGCCGCTAGCGGGGGGGTCCAAGAGACCCAGTACTTC. This chain links TRBV5-1 with TRBJ2-5, with TRBD2 matching over 12 bases. After removal of 0 bases from V and 1 base from J, the junction contained 4 bases not matched to a gene. CDR1 is SGHRS, CDR2 YFSETQ, per germline. This CDR3 comprises 17 residues.